The 21 T cell receptor beta chains presented below share a single source sample, sequenced in a study of cytomegalovirus exposure and HLA in healthy donors. The method was immunoSEQ multiplex PCR; TCRdb's version includes in-frame clones alone and lacks a portion of them. The sample yields tens of thousands of clones, over 90% seen once. Sequencing was carried out using PBMCs. These receptors all come from a man younger than 35 in good health and CMV-seronegative.

This chain connects TRBV28 to TRBJ2-1, with 8 bases aligning to TRBD2. Germline V CDR1 and CDR2: MDHEN, SYDVKM. V lost 6 bases to trimming and J lost 2 bases; unmatched junction nucleotides: 6. CDR3 length: 15 amino acids. The CDR3 region has the DNA TGTGCCAGCAGAGAAGGAGCGGGAGCCTACAATGAGCAGTTCTTC. Its protein product is CASREGAGAYNEQFF.

The chain couples TRBV2 to TRBJ2-7; 10 bases are a match to TRBD1. The CDR3 spans 15 residues. The trim removed 1 base at V and 4 bases at J, leaving 4 bases unmatched. Germline CDR1 reads SNHLY; CDR2 reads FYNNEI. CDR3 coding DNA: TGTGCCAGCAGTGAAGTGCGACAGGGGGCATACGAGCAGTACTTC. This codes for CASSEVRQGAYEQYF. The whole variable domain, filled in from reference TRBV2 and TRBJ2-7, reads EPEVTQTPSHQVTQMGQEVILRCVPISNHLYFYWYRQILGQKVEFLVSFYNNEISEKSEIFDDQFSVERPDGSNFTLKIRSTKLEDSAMYFCASSEVRQGAYEQYFGPGTRLTVT.

This chain connects TRBV28 to TRBJ2-1; 7 nucleotides agree with TRBD2. J gave up 0 bases and V 7 bases, and 3 bases lay outside the gene matches. CDR1 MDHEN and CDR2 SYDVKM come from the germline V gene. The CDR3 length is 14 residues. CDR3 residues: CASTVAGSYNEQFF. For the CDR3, the DNA is TGTGCCAGCACCGTAGCGGGCTCCTACAATGAGCAGTTCTTC.

The chain couples TRBV14 to TRBJ2-1; 13 bases map to TRBD2. The trim removed 0 bases at V and 3 bases at J, leaving 5 bases unmatched. This CDR3 has 18 amino acids. From germline, CDR1 is SGHDN and CDR2 FVKESK. The CDR3 region is CASSQEGGLAGLYNEQFF. Here the CDR3 DNA reads TGTGCCAGCAGCCAAGAAGGGGGACTAGCGGGACTCTACAATGAGCAGTTCTTC.

The rearrangement uses TRBV7-9 and TRBJ1-1; the match to TRBD1 covers 7 bases. With 5 bases clipped from V and 1 base from J, the junction kept 10 bases outside the gene matches. Per germline, CDR1 SEHNR and CDR2 FQNEAQ (reference sequence). The CDR3 contains 16 residues. CDR3 bases: TGTGCCAGCAGCCCAAGGGACAGTTCGTCGAACACTGAAGCTTTCTTT. Translation: CASSPRDSSSNTEAFF.

This rearrangement joins TRBV2 to TRBJ1-3; TRBD1 matches 8 bases. Trimming cost V 5 bases and J 8 bases; bases outside gene matches: 8. Germline CDR1 is SNHLY and CDR2 is FYNNEI. CDR3 length: 14 amino acids. CDR3 sequence reads: CASSSGTGDDTIYF. The CDR3 DNA is TGTGCCAGCAGTTCCGGGACAGGAGATGACACCATATATTTT.

This clone was seen only once. This chain links TRBV27 with TRBJ1-2, with no clear D. Per germline, CDR1 MNHEY and CDR2 SMNVEV (reference sequence). V lost 6 bases and J lost 6, with 11 bases in between. This CDR3 has 12 amino acids. CDR3 coding DNA: TGTGCCAGCAGGGGCCAAGGCGATGGCTACACCTTC. Its translation: CASRGQGDGYTF.

The V gene is TRBV7-2, the J gene TRBJ2-4, with 8 bases identical to TRBD2. The CDR3 spans 14 residues. With V trimmed by 5 bases and J by 3 bases, 3 bases remained unmatched. The germline gives CDR1 SGHTA, CDR2 FQGNSA. The CDR3 sequence is CASSATSDKNIQYF. CDR3 DNA: TGTGCCAGCAGCGCGACTAGCGACAAAAACATTCAGTACTTC. Using reference TRBV7-2 and TRBJ2-4 for the parts outside the CDR3, the full variable domain is GAGVSQSPSNKVTEKGKDVELRCDPISGHTALYWYRQSLGQGLEFLIYFQGNSAPDKSGLPSDRFSAERTGGSVSTLTIQRTQQEDSAVYLCASSATSDKNIQYFGAGTRLSVL.

This clone was detected only once. The chain recombines TRBV19 with TRBJ1-4, with D uncertain. Germline assignment: CDR1 LNHDA and CDR2 SQIVND (reference sequence). The ends were cut back, 6 bases at V and 0 bases at J, with 11 bases in the middle. This CDR3 has 15 amino acids. Here the CDR3 reads CASRGGFSTNEKLFF. CDR3 sequence (DNA): TGTGCCAGTAGGGGCGGGTTTTCAACTAATGAAAAACTGTTTTTT.

V usage is TRBV7-9 and J usage is TRBJ2-5, with a possible D match to TRBD1 (5 bases). CDR1 SEHNR and CDR2 FQNEAQ come from the germline V gene (reference sequence). V was cut by 1 base and J by 5 bases, with 14 bases left in between. CDR3 length equals 15 residues. CDR3 region: CASSLDKGRVETQYF. As DNA, the CDR3 is TGTGCCAGCAGCTTAGATAAGGGGCGCGTCGAGACCCAGTACTTC.

J is TRBJ2-7 and V is TRBV9; D is ambiguous. CDR1 and CDR2 from the germline V gene are SGDLS and YYNGEE. V gave up 0 bases and J gave up 3 bases, with 10 bases separating them. The CDR3 sequence is 14 residues long. Here the CDR3 reads CASSVEIDDYEQYF. CDR3 bases: TGTGCCAGCAGCGTAGAAATAGATGACTACGAGCAGTACTTC. Full variable domain (missing parts from reference TRBV9 and TRBJ2-7): DSGVTQTPKHLITATGQRVTLRCSPRSGDLSVYWYQQSLDQGLQFLIQYYNGEERAKGNILERFSAQQFPDLHSELNLSSLELGDSALYFCASSVEIDDYEQYFGPGTRLTVT.

The genes are TRBV6-6 and TRBJ1-4; a possible D gene is TRBD1 (5 bases). The CDR3 runs 15 residues. Per germline, CDR1 MNHNY and CDR2 SVGAGI (reference sequence). The V end was cut by 5 bases, the J end by 4 bases, with 14 bases between. In DNA, the CDR3 is TGTGCCAGCAGTCAAGATCCAGGGTATAATGAAAAACTGTTTTTT. Translation gives CASSQDPGYNEKLFF.

The chain couples TRBV19 to TRBJ1-5, with D possibly matching TRBD1 (6 bases). This CDR3 comprises 14 residues. Trimming shortened V by 1 base and J by 7 bases, and 11 bases separated the two germline ends. Germline loops: CDR1 LNHDA, CDR2 SQIVND (reference sequence). In nucleotides, the CDR3 is TGTGCCAGTAGTATAGCCCTACAGGGCCAGCCCCAGCATTTT. Its translation is CASSIALQGQPQHF.

The J gene is TRBJ1-2, the V gene TRBV6-1; D is unresolved. The germline V gene has CDR1 MNHNS and CDR2 SASEGT. Trimming left V 7 bases short and J 3 bases short, with 18 bases between. The CDR3 has 15 residues. CDR3 sequence: CASTPPGGWDYGYTF. Here the CDR3 DNA reads TGTGCCAGCACCCCACCCGGAGGTTGGGACTATGGCTACACCTTC.

This rearrangement joins TRBV29-1 to TRBJ1-1, with 8 bases fitting TRBD1. Germline CDR1 is SQVTM and CDR2 is ANQGSEA. This CDR3 contains 11 residues. V lost 4 bases, J lost 9 bases, and 4 bases stayed unmatched. CDR3 amino acids: CSVGTGGKAFF. The CDR3 nucleotides read TGCAGCGTTGGAACAGGGGGAAAAGCTTTCTTT.

The rearrangement joins TRBV5-1 to TRBJ2-2; 13 positions agree with TRBD2. The CDR3 extends over 16 amino acids. V gave up 1 base and J gave up 5 bases; unmatched junction bases: 2. Germline V gene lookup returns CDR1 SGHRS and CDR2 YFSETQ. The CDR3 spells CASSLLGLAGTGELFF. The CDR3 nucleotides read TGCGCCAGCAGCTTGCTGGGACTAGCGGGGACCGGGGAGCTGTTTTTT.

The CDR3 nucleotides are TGTGCCAGCAGGGGACAGGGGGCAAACACTGAAGCTTTCTTT. It yields the protein CASRGQGANTEAFF. V is TRBV28 and J is TRBJ1-1, with 12 bases that match TRBD1. The CDR3 has 14 amino acids. Germline V CDR1 and CDR2: MDHEN, SYDVKM. The V segment lost 6 bases and the J segment 2 bases; nucleotides outside the gene matches: 1.

The genes are TRBV14 and TRBJ1-1, with D maybe TRBD1 (5 bases). The CDR3 loop spans 12 amino acids. The ends were cut back, 5 bases at V and 7 bases at J, with 11 bases in the middle. The germline CDR1 and CDR2 sequences are SGHDN and FVKESK. The DNA of the CDR3 is TGTGCCAGCAGCTATCAGGGATTTGAAGCTTTCTTT. It specifies CASSYQGFEAFF.

This clone was seen a single time. The chain joins TRBV4-2 to TRBJ2-5; a weak D match, TRBD2 (5 bases). CDR3 length: 18 residues. V lost 0 bases and J lost 6, with 23 bases in between. Germline V gives CDR1 LGHNA, CDR2 YNFKEQ. The CDR3 nucleotides are TGTGCCAGCAGCCAAGATCTGGGTTCAAGAGGAGGCGGTCAGACCCAGTACTTC. The encoded protein is CASSQDLGSRGGGQTQYF.

The chain combines TRBV6-1 with TRBJ1-2; possibly TRBD1 for D (6 bases). The V end lost 6 bases, the J end lost 4 bases, and 15 bases lay between the germline ends. Per the germline V gene, CDR1 is MNHNS and CDR2 is SASEGT. This CDR3 comprises 14 residues. CDR3: CASRYSQGGYGYTF. In DNA, the CDR3 is TGTGCCAGCAGATATTCGCAAGGGGGCTATGGCTACACCTTC.

The chain combines TRBV11-2 with TRBJ1-2, with TRBD1 matching 7 bases. The trim removed 4 bases at V and 3 bases at J, leaving 11 bases unmatched. Germline V gene data show CDR1 as SGHAT and CDR2 as FQNNGV. The CDR3 has 16 amino acids. The DNA for the CDR3 is TGTGCCAGCAGCTCCTTGGGACAGCCGAACGACTATGGCTACACCTTC. This encodes CASSSLGQPNDYGYTF.